The 10 T cell receptor beta chains given below trace back to one sample, sequenced in a study of T cell responses to AZD1222 COVID-19 vaccine. Produced via immunoSEQ multiplex PCR; TCRdb's table is partial and in-frame only. The table records roughly 120,000 clones, over 75% of them present only once. Specimen: peripheral blood, collected on day 0 of AZD1222 vaccination. The origin of the receptors is an adult in good health.

This chain uses TRBV15 with TRBJ1-4; D is unclear. Trimming removed 0 bases at V and 5 bases at J, with 4 bases between. The germline V gene encodes CDR1 LNHNV and CDR2 YYDKDF (reference sequence). The CDR3 extends over 13 amino acids. CDR3 nucleotide sequence: TGTGCCACCAGCAGAGATATGAATGAAAAACTGTTTTTT. This gives the protein CATSRDMNEKLFF.

This chain links TRBV7-9 with TRBJ2-1; 11 positions match TRBD2. The length of the CDR3 is 15 residues. The trim removed 5 bases at V and 4 bases at J, leaving 4 bases unmatched. Looked up from germline, CDR1 is SEHNR and CDR2 is FQNEAQ (reference sequence). The CDR3 coding sequence is TGTGCCAGCAGCCTATCTAGCGGGGGGTACAATGAGCAGTTCTTC. This sequence encodes CASSLSSGGYNEQFF.

The chain has TRBV15 and TRBJ2-1, with 9 bases identical to TRBD2. Germline CDR1 reads LNHNV; CDR2 reads YYDKDF (reference sequence). The CDR3 spans 16 residues. Trimming took 0 bases from V and 4 from J; bases not matched to a gene: 4. The CDR3 here is CATSRDLLAGYNEQFF. CDR3 sequence (DNA): TGTGCCACCAGCAGAGATTTGCTAGCGGGGTACAATGAGCAGTTCTTC.

The chain is built from TRBV5-1 and TRBJ1-1, with D possibly TRBD1 on 5 matching bases. The CDR3 contains 14 residues. The germline V gene encodes CDR1 SGHRS and CDR2 YFSETQ. Between the trimmed V and J ends, which lost 6 bases and 1 base, there was a span of 13 bases. Here the CDR3 DNA reads TGCGCCAGCATCGAGGGGCCCCAGAACACTGAAGCTTTCTTT. Translation: CASIEGPQNTEAFF.

The chain employs TRBV5-4 and TRBJ1-3, with unresolved D. The V gene lost 1 base and the J gene lost 0 bases, with 8 bases spanning the gap. The V gene's germline CDR1 is SGHNT and CDR2 YYREEE (reference sequence). This CDR3 comprises 15 residues. In DNA, the CDR3 is TGTGCCAGCAGCTTGAGCGCAAACTCTGGAAACACCATATATTTT. Protein sequence: CASSLSANSGNTIYF.

Only a few counts were recorded for this clone. The V and J genes are TRBV5-3 and TRBJ1-3; D is ambiguous. TRBV5-3 is designated an ORF whose function remains uncertain. V was clipped by 3 bases and J by 3 bases, with 19 bases between them. CDR3 length: 17 amino acids. CDR3: CARSSFLVRGNGNTIYF. The CDR3 nucleotides read TGTGCCAGAAGCTCCTTCTTGGTTCGGGGAAATGGAAACACCATATATTTT.

V is TRBV10-3 and J is TRBJ1-6; TRBD1 might be the D (6 bases). Germline-derived CDR1 and CDR2 are ENHRY and SYGVKD. This CDR3 is built from 12 residues. The V end lost 3 bases, the J end lost 9 bases, and 6 bases lay between the germline ends. CDR3 loop: CAISDRGSPLHF. CDR3 bases: TGTGCCATCAGTGACAGGGGTTCACCCCTCCACTTT.

In its sample, this clone was seen once. The chain employs TRBV7-3 and TRBJ1-5; 8 bases match TRBD1. This CDR3 is built from 14 residues. CDR1 is SGHTA, CDR2 FQGTGA, per germline. V trimming: 0 bases; J trimming: 7 bases; junction bases outside the gene matches: 2. CDR3 sequence: CASSLTSGGQPQHF. In DNA, the CDR3 is TGTGCCAGCAGCTTAACTTCAGGGGGCCAGCCCCAGCATTTT.

This clone was detected once. This sequence joins TRBV5-1 and TRBJ1-2; D gene uncertain. Trimming removed 5 bases at V and 2 bases at J, with 13 bases between. There are 14 residues in the CDR3. Germline loops: CDR1 SGHRS, CDR2 YFSETQ. The CDR3 loop is CASSSMDENYGYTF. The CDR3 DNA is TGCGCCAGCAGTTCTATGGACGAAAACTATGGCTACACCTTC.

Of note for this clone: One junction end disagrees with the germline gene, perhaps due to a read error. Distinct nucleotide sequences in the sample also encode this CDR3. The chain uses TRBV6-6 and TRBJ2-7; a possible D gene is TRBD1 (6 bases). The CDR3 has 14 residues. The V gene's germline CDR1 is MNHNY and CDR2 SVGAGI (reference sequence). CDR3 amino acids: CASSYSDSFYEQYF. The CDR3 DNA sequence: TGTGCCAGTAGTTACTCGGACAGTTTCTACGAGCAGTACTTC.